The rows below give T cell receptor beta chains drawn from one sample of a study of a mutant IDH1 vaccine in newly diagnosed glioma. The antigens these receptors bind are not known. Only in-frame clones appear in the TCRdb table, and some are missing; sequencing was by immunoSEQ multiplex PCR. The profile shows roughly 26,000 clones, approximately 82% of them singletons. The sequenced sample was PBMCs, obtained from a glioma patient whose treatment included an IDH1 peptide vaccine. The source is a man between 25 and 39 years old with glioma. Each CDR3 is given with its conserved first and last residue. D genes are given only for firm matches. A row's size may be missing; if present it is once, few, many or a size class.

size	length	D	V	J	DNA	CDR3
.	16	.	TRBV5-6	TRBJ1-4	TGTGCCAGCAGCTTCTTATTTCAGTCCCATAATGAAAAACTGTTTTTT	CASSFLFQSHNEKLFF
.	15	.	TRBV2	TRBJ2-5	TGTGCCAGCAATGACGAGGGGACCTTATGGGGGACCCAGTACTTC	CASNDEGTLWGTQYF
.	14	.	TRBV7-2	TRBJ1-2	TGTGCCAGCGTTGGGATTAGGGGGGACTATGGCTACACCTTC	CASVGIRGDYGYTF
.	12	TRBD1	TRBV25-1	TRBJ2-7	TGTGCCAGCAGGAGTCAGGGGGACGAGCAGTACTTC	CASRSQGDEQYF
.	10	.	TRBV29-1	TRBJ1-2	TGCAGCACGGACATCAATGGCTACACCTTC	CSTDINGYTF
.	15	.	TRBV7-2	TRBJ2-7	TGTGCCAGCAGCTTATATCGGGCAGGAACCTACGAGCAGTACTTC	CASSLYRAGTYEQYF
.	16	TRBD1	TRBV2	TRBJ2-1	TGTGCCAGCAGGTACGAAGGACAGGGGGCCTACAATGAGCAGTTCTTC	CASRYEGQGAYNEQFF
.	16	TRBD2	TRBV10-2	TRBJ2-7	TGCGCCAGCAGTGAGTCAGTAGCGGGGGGGGAGTACGAGCAGTACTTC	CASSESVAGGEYEQYF
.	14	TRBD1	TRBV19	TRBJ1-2	TGTGCCAGTACTCCTGGGACAGCTAACTATGGCTACACCTTC	CASTPGTANYGYTF
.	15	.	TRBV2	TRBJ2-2	TGTGCCAGCACGCTCGGAGGGCCGGGGTCCGGGGAGCTGTTTTTT	CASTLGGPGSGELFF
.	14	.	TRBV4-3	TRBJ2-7	TGCGCCAGCAGCCAAGTTGGTGGTACAAACGAGCAGTACTTC	CASSQVGGTNEQYF
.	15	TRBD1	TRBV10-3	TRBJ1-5	TGTGCCATCAATGAGTCACAGGGGGCGGGTCAGCCCCAGCATTTT	CAINESQGAGQPQHF
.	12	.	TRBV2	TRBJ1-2	TGTGCCAGCAGTGGAGGGGGGAATGGCTACACCTTC	CASSGGGNGYTF
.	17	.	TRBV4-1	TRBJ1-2	TGCGCCAGCAGCCAAGTAAGCGGGGGTGATACGGACAATGGCTACACCTTC	CASSQVSGGDTDNGYTF
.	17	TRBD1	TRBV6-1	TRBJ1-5	TGTGCCAGCAGTGAAGAAACAGGGGGTGCCTCCAATCAGCCCCAGCATTTT	CASSEETGGASNQPQHF
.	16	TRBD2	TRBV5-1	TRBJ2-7	TGCGCCAGCGGTGTAGCGGGACGGGCTCTCGGATACGAGCAGTACTTC	CASGVAGRALGYEQYF
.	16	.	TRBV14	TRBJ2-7	TGTGCCAGCAGCCCTTTGTGGACGGAGAGCTCCTACGAGCAGTACTTC	CASSPLWTESSYEQYF
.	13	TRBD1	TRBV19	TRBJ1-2	TGTGCCAGTAGTATAGGGCAGGGGGCCGGCTACACCTTC	CASSIGQGAGYTF
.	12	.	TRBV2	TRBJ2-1	TGTGCCAGCAGACAGGGATACAATGAGCAGTTCTTC	CASRQGYNEQFF
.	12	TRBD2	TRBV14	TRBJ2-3	TGTGCCAGCAGCCAGAGCGGGGGGGCGCAGTATTTT	CASSQSGGAQYF
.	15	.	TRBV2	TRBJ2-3	TGTGCCAGCAGTGAAGACAGGGCAGTCACAGATACGCAGTATTTT	CASSEDRAVTDTQYF
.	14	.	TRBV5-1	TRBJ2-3	TGCGCCAGCAGCTACGGACTGAGCACAGATACGCAGTATTTT	CASSYGLSTDTQYF
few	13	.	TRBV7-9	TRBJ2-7	TGTGCCAGCAGCTTAGCAGGGGGCTACGAGCAGTACTTC	CASSLAGGYEQYF
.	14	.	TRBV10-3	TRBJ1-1	TGTGCCATCAGGAAGACAGAAAAGAACACTGAAGCTTTCTTT	CAIRKTEKNTEAFF
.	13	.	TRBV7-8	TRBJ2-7	TGTGCCAGCAGCTTAGAAGTACACTACGAGCAGTACTTC	CASSLEVHYEQYF
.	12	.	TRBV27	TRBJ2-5	TGTGCCAGCAGTAGGGGGGGGGAGACCCAGTACTTC	CASSRGGETQYF
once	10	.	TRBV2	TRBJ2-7	TGTGCCAGCAGTGATTACGAGCAGTACTTC	CASSDYEQYF
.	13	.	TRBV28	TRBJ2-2	TGTGCCAGCAGCCCAGGGTTTGGCGGGGAGCTGTTTTTT	CASSPGFGGELFF
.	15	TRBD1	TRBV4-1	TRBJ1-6	TGCGCCAGCAGCCAGCGGGACAGGGAGAGTTCACCCCTCCACTTT	CASSQRDRESSPLHF
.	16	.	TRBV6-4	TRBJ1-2	TGTGCCAGCAGTGTGTGGCCGGGAAGCGAGTTAGATGGCTACACCTTC	CASSVWPGSELDGYTF
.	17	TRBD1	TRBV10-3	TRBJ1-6	TGTGCCATTGGTCGGGACAGGTCGTCATCCTATAATTCACCCCTCCACTTT	CAIGRDRSSSYNSPLHF
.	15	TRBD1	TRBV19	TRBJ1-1	TGTGCCAGTAGTATAGGGACAGGAGCGAACACTGAAGCTTTCTTT	CASSIGTGANTEAFF
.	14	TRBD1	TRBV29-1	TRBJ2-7	TGCAGCGTTGATCCCGGACAGGGTGGTAACGAGCAGTACTTC	CSVDPGQGGNEQYF
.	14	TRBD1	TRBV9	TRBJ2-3	TGTGCCAGCAGCCCAGGACAGGGGAAGGATACGCAGTATTTT	CASSPGQGKDTQYF
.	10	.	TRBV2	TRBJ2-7	TGTGCCAGCGAGGGTAACGAGCAGTACTTC	CASEGNEQYF
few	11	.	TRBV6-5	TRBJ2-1	TGTGCCACCTCGAGGGAAGATGAGCAGTTCTTC	CATSREDEQFF
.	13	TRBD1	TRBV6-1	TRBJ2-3	TGTGCCAGCGGACAGGGGGTTCGAGATACGCAGTATTTT	CASGQGVRDTQYF
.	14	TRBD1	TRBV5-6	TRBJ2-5	TGTGCCAGCAGCTTCCCGGGACAGGGGGAGACCCAGTACTTC	CASSFPGQGETQYF
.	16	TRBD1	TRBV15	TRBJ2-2	TGTGCCACCAGCGGCTACAGGGGTATGGACACCGGGGAGCTGTTTTTT	CATSGYRGMDTGELFF
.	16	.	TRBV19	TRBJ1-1	TGTGCCAGTAGGGATAGTTCGGCCCTGAAGAACACTGAAGCTTTCTTT	CASRDSSALKNTEAFF
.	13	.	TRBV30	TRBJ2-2	TGTGCCTGGAGTGTAACGTGGAACGGGGAGCTGTTTTTT	CAWSVTWNGELFF
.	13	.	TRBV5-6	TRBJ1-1	TGTGCCAGCAGGGGGACGGTGAACACTGAAGCTTTCTTT	CASRGTVNTEAFF